This T cell receptor beta chain derives from a study of OX40 agonist ivuxolimab in advanced cancers. Study-wide context: At 0.01 to 10 mg/kg, ivuxolimab was administered intravenously to patients every 2 weeks.

The repertoire was sequenced with immunoSEQ multiplex PCR; TCRdb's copy has only in-frame clones and lacks some. The sample consists of tens of thousands of clones, 90% of them appearing once. Between the trimmed V and J ends, which lost 0 bases and 4 bases, there was a span of 15 bases. Germline V CDR1 and CDR2: SGHTA, FQGNSA. This CDR3 comprises 16 residues. The chain carries TRBV7-2 and TRBJ1-2; TRBD1 is a possible D gene (5 bases). The sequence was obtained from an adult with an advanced solid tumor such as melanoma, head and neck, liver or kidney cancer. The sample was CD4+ or CD8+ T cells sorted from blood, taken in a trial of the OX40 agonist ivuxolimab. The CDR3 DNA is TGTGCCAGCAGCTTAGCTTACAGGTCCCCCCCCTATGGCTACACCTTC. Translated, it gives CASSLAYRSPPYGYTF.